This T cell receptor beta chain was recorded in a study of Graves' ophthalmopathy and Graves' hyperthyroidism. Study outcomes and limitations: Blood also contained most of the expanded thyroid clonotypes above 0.001 frequency.

Reliance was placed on clinical symptoms, serum thyroxine, TRAb, thyroid ultrasound and orbital computed tomography for diagnosis. The CDR3 spans 12 residues. The germline V gene has CDR1 SQVTM and CDR2 ANQGSEA. Amplified TCR beta CDR3 regions were obtained using RNA transcripts as template. RT-PCR with HTBI primers came first, then second-round multiplex PCR. TCRdb independently ran MiXCR on the multiplex PCR reads; one entry per CDR3 protein. The data hold over a million distinct CDR3 sequences, with about 38% observed a single time. Concerning this clonotype itself: Its antigen is unknown. One end of the junction varies from germline; a read error may be responsible.

V gene TRBV29-1 combines with J gene TRBJ2-7; TRBD1 aligns across 8 bases. The sequence was obtained from an adult man with Graves' hyperthyroidism. Sequenced input: peripheral blood or thyroid tissue (not recorded which). The CDR3 sequence: CSVTGGDGELYF. The CDR3 DNA follows: TGCAGCGTTACAGGGGGTGACGGGGAGCTGTACTTC.